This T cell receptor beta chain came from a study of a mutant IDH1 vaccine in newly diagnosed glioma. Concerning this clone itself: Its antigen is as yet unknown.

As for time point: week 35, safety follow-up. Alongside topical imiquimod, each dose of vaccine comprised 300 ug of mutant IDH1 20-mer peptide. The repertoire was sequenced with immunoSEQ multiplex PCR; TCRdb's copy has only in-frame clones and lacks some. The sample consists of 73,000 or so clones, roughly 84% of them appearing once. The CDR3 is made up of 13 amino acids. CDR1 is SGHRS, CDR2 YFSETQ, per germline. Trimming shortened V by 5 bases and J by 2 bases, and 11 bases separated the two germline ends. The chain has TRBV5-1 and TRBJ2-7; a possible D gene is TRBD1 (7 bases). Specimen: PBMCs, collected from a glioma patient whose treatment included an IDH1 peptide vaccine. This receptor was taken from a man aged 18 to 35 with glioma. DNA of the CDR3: TGCGCCAGCAGGGCGGGACAGACCTACGAGCAGTACTTC. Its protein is CASRAGQTYEQYF.